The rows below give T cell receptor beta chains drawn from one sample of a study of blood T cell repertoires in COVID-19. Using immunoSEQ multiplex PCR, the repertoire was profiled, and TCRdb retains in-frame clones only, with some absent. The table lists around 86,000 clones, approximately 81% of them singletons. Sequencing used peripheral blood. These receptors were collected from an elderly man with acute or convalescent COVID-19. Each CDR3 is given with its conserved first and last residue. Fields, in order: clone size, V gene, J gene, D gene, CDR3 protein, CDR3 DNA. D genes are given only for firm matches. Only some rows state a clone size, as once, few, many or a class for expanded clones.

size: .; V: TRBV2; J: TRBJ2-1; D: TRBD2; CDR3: CASSDTSGGYNEQFF; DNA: TGTGCCAGCAGTGATACTAGCGGAGGGTACAATGAGCAGTTCTTC
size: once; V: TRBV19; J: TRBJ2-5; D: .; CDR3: CASSRLGQGQETQYF; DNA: TGTGCCAGTAGTCGCTTAGGGCAGGGACAAGAGACCCAGTACTTC
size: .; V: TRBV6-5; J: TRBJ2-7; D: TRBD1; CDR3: CASRQGDREEQYF; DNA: TGTGCCAGCAGACAGGGAGACAGGGAAGAGCAGTACTTC
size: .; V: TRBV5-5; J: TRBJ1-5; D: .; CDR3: CASSSGVGDQPQHF; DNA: TGTGCCAGCAGCTCTGGGGTAGGGGATCAGCCCCAGCATTTT
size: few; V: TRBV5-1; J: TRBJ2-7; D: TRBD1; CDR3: CASSWGQGITEQYF; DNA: TGCGCCAGCAGCTGGGGACAGGGAATTACCGAGCAGTACTTC
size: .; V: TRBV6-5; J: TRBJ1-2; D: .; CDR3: CAARGSNYGYTF; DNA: TGTGCCGCAAGGGGTTCTAACTATGGCTACACCTTC
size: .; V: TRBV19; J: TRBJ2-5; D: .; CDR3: CASSPGIRETQYF; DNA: TGTGCCAGTAGTCCCGGGATCAGGGAGACCCAGTACTTC
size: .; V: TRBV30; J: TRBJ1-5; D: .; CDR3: CACENSNQPQHF; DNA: TGTGCCTGTGAGAATAGCAATCAGCCCCAGCATTTT
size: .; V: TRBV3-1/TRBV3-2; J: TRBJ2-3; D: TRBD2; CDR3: CASEGLGGDTQYF; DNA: TGTGCCAGCGAGGGACTAGGGGGGGATACGCAGTATTTT
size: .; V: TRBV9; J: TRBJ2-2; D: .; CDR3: CASSSPGSGELFF; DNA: TGTGCCAGCAGCTCCCCGGGTAGCGGGGAGCTGTTTTTT
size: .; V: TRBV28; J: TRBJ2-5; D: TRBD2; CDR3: CASSRGGLANQETQYF; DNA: TGTGCCAGCAGCCGAGGGGGACTAGCGAACCAAGAGACCCAGTACTTC
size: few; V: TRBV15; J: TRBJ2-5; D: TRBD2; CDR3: CATSRGTSGSRPGETQYF; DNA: TGTGCCACCAGCAGAGGGACTAGCGGGAGCCGCCCGGGGGAGACCCAGTACTTC
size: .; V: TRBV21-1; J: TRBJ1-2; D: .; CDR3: CASQQPEGEFNYGYTF; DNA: TGTGCCAGCCAGCAACCGGAGGGCGAATTTAACTATGGCTACACCTTC
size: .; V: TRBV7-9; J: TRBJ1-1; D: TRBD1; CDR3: CASSPQTGGVGVNTEAFF; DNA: TGTGCCAGCAGCCCACAGACAGGGGGCGTTGGAGTGAACACTGAAGCTTTCTTT
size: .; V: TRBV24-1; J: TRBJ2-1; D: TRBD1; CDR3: CATSDSGQGWYNEQFF; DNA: TGTGCCACCAGTGATTCAGGACAGGGATGGTACAATGAGCAGTTCTTC
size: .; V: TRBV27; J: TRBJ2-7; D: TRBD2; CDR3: CASSSRTSAYEQYF; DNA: TGTGCCAGCAGTTCCCGGACTAGCGCCTACGAGCAGTACTTC
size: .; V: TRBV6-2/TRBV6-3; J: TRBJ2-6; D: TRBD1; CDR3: CASSYMGQGISGANVLTF; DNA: TGTGCCAGCAGTTACATGGGACAGGGAATCTCTGGGGCCAACGTCCTGACTTTC
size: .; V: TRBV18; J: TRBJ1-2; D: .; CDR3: CASSPGRILNYGYTF; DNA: TGTGCCAGCTCACCAGGGAGAATACTAAACTATGGCTACACCTTC
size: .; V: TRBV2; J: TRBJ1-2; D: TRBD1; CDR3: CASRGQLLSLTSYGYTF; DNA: TGTGCCAGCAGGGGACAGCTTTTATCCCTCACCTCCTATGGCTACACCTTC
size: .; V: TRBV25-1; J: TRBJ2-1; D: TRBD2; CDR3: CASSELSGRAAEQFF; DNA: TGTGCCAGCAGTGAATTAAGCGGGAGGGCCGCTGAGCAGTTCTTC
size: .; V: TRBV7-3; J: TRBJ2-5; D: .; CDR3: CASSLARRETQYF; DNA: TGTGCCAGCAGCTTAGCCCGGCGGGAGACCCAGTACTTC
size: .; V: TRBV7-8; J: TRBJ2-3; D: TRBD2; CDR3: CASSLYRSGSIEDTQYF; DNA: TGTGCCAGCAGCTTATACCGCAGCGGGAGTATTGAAGATACGCAGTATTTT
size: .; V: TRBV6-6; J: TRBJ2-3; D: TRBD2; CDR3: CASSPHGLAGVTDTQYF; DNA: TGTGCCAGCAGTCCACATGGACTAGCGGGAGTCACAGATACGCAGTATTTT
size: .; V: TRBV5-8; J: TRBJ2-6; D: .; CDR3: CASSFFGGGGFGANVLTF; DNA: TGTGCCAGCAGCTTTTTCGGCGGTGGTGGCTTTGGGGCCAACGTCCTGACTTTC
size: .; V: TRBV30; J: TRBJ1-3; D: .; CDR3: CAWRRGGSGNTIYF; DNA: TGTGCCTGGAGAAGGGGTGGCTCTGGAAACACCATATATTTT